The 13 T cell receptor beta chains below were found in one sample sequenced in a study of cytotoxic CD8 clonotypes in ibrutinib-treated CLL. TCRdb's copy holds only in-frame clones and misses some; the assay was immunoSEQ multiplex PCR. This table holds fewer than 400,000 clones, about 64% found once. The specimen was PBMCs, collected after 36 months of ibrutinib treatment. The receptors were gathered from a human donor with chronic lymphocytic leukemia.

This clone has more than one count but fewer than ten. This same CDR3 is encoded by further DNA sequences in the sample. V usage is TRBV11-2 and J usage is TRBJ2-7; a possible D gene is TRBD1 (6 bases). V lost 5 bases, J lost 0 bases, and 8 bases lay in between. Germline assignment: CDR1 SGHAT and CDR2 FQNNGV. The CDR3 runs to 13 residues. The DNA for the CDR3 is TGTGCCAGCAGCAGGACAGCCTCCTACGAGCAGTACTTC. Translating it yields CASSRTASYEQYF.

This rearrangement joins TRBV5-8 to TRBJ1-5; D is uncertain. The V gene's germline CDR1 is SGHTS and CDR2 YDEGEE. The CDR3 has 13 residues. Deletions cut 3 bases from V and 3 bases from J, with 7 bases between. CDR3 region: CASSYGYNQPQHF. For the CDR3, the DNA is TGTGCCAGCAGCTACGGTTACAATCAGCCCCAGCATTTT.

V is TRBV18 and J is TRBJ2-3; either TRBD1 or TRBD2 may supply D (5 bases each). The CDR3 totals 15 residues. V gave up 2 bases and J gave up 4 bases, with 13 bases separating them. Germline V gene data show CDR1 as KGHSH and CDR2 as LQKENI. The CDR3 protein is CASSPTGPRADTQYF. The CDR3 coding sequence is TGTGCCAGCTCACCAACGGGACCCCGTGCAGATACGCAGTATTTT.

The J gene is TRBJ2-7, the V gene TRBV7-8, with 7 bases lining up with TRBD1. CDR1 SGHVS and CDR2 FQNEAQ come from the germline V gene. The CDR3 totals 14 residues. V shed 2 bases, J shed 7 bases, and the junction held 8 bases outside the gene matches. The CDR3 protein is CASSLWAGGDEQYF. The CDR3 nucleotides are TGTGCCAGCAGCTTATGGGCAGGGGGAGATGAGCAGTACTTC.

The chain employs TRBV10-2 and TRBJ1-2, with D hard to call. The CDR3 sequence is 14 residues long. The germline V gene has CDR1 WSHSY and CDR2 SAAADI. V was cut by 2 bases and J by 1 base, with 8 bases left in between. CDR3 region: CASSETHYNYGYTF. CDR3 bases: TGCGCCAGCAGTGAGACACACTATAACTATGGCTACACCTTC.

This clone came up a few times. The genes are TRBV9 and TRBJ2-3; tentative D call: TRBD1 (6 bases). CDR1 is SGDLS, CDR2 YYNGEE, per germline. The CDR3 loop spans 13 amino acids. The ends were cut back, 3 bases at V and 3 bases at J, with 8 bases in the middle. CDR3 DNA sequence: TGTGCCAGCAGCGGTGGGACAACAGATACGCAGTATTTT. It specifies CASSGGTTDTQYF.

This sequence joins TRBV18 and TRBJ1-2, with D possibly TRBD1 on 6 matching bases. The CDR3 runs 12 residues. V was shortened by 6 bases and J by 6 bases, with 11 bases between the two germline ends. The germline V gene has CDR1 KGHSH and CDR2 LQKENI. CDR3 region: CASSSRGHGYTF. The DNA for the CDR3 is TGTGCCAGCTCGTCCAGGGGACATGGCTACACCTTC. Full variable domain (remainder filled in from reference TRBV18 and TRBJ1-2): NAGVMQNPRHLVRRRGQEARLRCSPMKGHSHVYWYRQLPEEGLKFMVYLQKENIIDESGMPKERFSAEFPKEGPSILRIQQVVRGDSAAYFCASSSRGHGYTFGSGTRLTVV.

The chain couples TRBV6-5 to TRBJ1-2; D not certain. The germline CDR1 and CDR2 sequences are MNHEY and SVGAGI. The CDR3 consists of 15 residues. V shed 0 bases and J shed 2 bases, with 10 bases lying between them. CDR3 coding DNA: TGTGCCAGCAGTTACTCATTCGGGTCCAACTATGGCTACACCTTC. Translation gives CASSYSFGSNYGYTF.

This CDR3 is CASRRGGEKLFF. CDR3 DNA: TGTGCCTCGCGCAGGGGTGGTGAAAAACTGTTTTTT. The V and J genes are TRBV15 and TRBJ1-4; TRBD1 is a possible D gene (6 bases). This CDR3 is built from 12 residues. The germline gives CDR1 LNHNV, CDR2 YYDKDF (reference sequence). Trimming left V 11 bases short and J 7 bases short, with 14 bases between.

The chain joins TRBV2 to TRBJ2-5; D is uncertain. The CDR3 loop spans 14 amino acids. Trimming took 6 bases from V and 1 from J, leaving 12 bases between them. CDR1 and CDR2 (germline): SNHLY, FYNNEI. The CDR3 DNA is TGTGCCAGCAGCCAACCTTCCGTCCAAGAGACCCAGTACTTC. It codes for CASSQPSVQETQYF.

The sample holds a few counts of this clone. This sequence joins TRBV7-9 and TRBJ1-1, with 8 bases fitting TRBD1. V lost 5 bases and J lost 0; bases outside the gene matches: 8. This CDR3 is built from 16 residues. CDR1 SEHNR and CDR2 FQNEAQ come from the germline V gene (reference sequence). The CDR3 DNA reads TGTGCCAGCAGCACCCGACAGGGGCAGATGAACACTGAAGCTTTCTTT. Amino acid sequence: CASSTRQGQMNTEAFF.

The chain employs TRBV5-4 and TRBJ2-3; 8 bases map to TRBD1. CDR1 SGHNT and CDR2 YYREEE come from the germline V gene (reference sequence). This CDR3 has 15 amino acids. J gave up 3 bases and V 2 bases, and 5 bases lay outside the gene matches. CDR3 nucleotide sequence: TGTGCCAGCAGCTTCGGGACAGGTCGAACAGATACGCAGTATTTT. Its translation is CASSFGTGRTDTQYF.

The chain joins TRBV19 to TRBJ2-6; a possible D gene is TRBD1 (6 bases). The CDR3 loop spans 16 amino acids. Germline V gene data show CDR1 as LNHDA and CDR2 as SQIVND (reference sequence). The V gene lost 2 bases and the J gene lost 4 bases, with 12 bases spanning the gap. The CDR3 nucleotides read TGTGCCAGTAGTATATATCAGGGGAACGGGGCCAACGTCCTGACTTTC. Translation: CASSIYQGNGANVLTF.